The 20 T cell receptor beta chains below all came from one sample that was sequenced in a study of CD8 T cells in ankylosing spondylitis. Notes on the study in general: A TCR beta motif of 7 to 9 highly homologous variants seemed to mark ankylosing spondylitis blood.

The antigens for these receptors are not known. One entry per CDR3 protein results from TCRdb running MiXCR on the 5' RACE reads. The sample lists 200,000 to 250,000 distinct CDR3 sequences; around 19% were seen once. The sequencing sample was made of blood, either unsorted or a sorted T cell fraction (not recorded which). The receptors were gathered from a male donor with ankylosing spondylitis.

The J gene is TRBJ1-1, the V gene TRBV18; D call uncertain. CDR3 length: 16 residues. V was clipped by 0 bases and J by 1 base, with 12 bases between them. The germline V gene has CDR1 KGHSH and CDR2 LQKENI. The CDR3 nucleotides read TGTGCCAGCTCACCACCTTATGGGCAGGCGAACACTGAAGCTTTCTTT. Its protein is CASSPPYGQANTEAFF.

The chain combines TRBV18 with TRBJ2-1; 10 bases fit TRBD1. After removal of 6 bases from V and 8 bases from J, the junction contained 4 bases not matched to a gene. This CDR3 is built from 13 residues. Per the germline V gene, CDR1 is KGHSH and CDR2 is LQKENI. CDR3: CASSTTGGDEQFF. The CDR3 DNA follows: TGTGCCAGCTCGACGACAGGGGGCGATGAGCAGTTCTTC. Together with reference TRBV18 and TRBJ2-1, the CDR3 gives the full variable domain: NAGVMQNPRHLVRRRGQEARLRCSPMKGHSHVYWYRQLPEEGLKFMVYLQKENIIDESGMPKERFSAEFPKEGPSILRIQQVVRGDSAAYFCASSTTGGDEQFFGPGTRLTVL.

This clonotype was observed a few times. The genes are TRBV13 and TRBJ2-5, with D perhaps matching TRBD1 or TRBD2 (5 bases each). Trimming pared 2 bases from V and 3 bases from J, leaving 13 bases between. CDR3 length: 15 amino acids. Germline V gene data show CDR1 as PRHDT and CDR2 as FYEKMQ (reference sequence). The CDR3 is CASSLWARGEETQYF. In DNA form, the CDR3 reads TGTGCCAGCAGCTTATGGGCCCGAGGGGAAGAGACCCAGTACTTC.

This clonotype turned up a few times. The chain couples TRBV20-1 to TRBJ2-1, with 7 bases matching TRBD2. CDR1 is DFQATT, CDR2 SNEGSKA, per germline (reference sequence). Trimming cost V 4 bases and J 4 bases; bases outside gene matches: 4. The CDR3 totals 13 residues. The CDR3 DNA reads TGCAGTGCTACGCTAGCGGAATACAATGAGCAGTTCTTC. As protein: CSATLAEYNEQFF.

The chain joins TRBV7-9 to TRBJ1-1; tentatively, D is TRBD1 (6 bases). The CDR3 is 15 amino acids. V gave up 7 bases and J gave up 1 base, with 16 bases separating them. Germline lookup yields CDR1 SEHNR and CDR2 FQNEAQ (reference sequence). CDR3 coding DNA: TGTGCCAGCAAAGAAATAGGACAGACGAACACTGAAGCTTTCTTT. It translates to CASKEIGQTNTEAFF.

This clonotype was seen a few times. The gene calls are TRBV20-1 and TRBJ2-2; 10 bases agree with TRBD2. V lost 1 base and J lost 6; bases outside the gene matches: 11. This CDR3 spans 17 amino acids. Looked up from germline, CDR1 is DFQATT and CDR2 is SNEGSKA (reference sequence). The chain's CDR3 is CSARGIKSGGAAGELFF. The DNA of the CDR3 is TGCAGTGCTAGAGGAATCAAGAGCGGGGGGGCTGCCGGGGAGCTGTTTTTT.

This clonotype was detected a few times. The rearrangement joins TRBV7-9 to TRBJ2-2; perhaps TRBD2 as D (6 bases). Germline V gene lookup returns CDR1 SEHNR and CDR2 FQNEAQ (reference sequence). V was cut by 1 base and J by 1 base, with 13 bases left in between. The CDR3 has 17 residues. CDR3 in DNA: TGTGCCAGCAGCTTAGTGGCGGGATCCGAGAACACCGGGGAGCTGTTTTTT. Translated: CASSLVAGSENTGELFF.

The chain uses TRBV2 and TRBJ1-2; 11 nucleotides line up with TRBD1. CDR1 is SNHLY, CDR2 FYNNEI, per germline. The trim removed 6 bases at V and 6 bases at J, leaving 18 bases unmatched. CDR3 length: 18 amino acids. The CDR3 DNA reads TGTGCCAGCAGGCTCGGGGGGCCAGAATTGGACAGGGGGCATGGCTACACCTTC. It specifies CASRLGGPELDRGHGYTF.

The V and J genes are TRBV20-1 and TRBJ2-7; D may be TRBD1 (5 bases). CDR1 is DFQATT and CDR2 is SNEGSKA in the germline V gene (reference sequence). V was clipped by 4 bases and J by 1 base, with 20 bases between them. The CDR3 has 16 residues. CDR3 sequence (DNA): TGCAGTGCTATTTCCGCCGCGACAGCCTATTCCTACGAGCAGTACTTC. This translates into CSAISAATAYSYEQYF.

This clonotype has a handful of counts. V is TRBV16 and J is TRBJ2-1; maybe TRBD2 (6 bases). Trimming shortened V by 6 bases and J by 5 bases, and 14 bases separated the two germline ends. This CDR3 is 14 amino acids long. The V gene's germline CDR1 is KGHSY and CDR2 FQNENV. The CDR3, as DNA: TGTGCCAGCAGTCCCACTAGCAGTGACAATGAGCAGTTCTTC. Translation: CASSPTSSDNEQFF.

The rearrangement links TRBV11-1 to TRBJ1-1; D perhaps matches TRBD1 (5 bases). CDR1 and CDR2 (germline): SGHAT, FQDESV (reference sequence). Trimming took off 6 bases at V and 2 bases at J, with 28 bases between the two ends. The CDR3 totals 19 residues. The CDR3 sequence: CASRGPGQGYLGGNTEAFF. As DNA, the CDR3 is TGTGCCAGCAGGGGACCGGGTCAGGGTTACCTCGGCGGTAACACTGAAGCTTTCTTT.

The CDR3 sequence: CASSLRQDSSYEQYF. The CDR3, as DNA: TGCGCCAGCAGCCTTCGACAGGATAGCTCCTACGAGCAGTACTTC. The chain uses TRBV4-1 and TRBJ2-7; D may be TRBD1 (6 bases). Germline CDR1 and CDR2: MGHRA and YSYEKL. The V gene lost 4 bases and the J gene lost 0 bases, with 13 bases spanning the gap. This CDR3 is 15 amino acids long.

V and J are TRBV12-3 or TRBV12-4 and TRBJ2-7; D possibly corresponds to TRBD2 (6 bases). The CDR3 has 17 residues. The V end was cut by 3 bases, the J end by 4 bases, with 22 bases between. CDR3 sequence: CASSFDPPWGVKYEQYF. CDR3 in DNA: TGTGCCAGCAGTTTCGATCCCCCGTGGGGGGTAAAATACGAGCAGTACTTC.

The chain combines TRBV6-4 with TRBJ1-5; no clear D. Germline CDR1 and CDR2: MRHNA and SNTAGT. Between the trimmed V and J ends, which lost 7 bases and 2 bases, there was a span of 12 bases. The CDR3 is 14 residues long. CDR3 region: CASNLGWGNQPQHF. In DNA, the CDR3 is TGTGCCAGCAACCTAGGGTGGGGCAATCAGCCCCAGCATTTT.

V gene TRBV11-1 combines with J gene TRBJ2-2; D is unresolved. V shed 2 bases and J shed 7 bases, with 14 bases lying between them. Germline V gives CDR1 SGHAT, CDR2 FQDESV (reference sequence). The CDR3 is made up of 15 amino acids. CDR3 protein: CASSLSPTWGGELFF. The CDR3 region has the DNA TGTGCCAGCAGCTTATCGCCTACCTGGGGCGGGGAGCTGTTTTTT.

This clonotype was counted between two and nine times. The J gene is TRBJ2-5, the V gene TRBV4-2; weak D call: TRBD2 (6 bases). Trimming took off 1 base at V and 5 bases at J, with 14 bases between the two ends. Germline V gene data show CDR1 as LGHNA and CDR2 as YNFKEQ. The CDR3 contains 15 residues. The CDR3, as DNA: TGTGCCAGCAGCCAAGTTCCCGGGAGTGGGGAGACCCAGTACTTC. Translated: CASSQVPGSGETQYF.

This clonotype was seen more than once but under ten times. CDR3 coding DNA: TGCAGTGCTACGGGACTCTACTCCTACAATGAGCAGTTCTTC. Translating gives CSATGLYSYNEQFF. This chain connects TRBV20-1 to TRBJ2-1; D possibly corresponds to TRBD2 (6 bases). Per the germline V gene, CDR1 is DFQATT and CDR2 is SNEGSKA (reference sequence). Trimming removed 4 bases from V and 0 bases from J, with 10 bases in between. The CDR3 spans 14 residues.

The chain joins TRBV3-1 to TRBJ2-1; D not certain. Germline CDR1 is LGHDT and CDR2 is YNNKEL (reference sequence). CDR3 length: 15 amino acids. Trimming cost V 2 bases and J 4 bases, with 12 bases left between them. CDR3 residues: CASSQRPTGYNEQFF. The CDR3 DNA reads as TGTGCCAGCAGCCAACGTCCTACTGGTTACAATGAGCAGTTCTTC.

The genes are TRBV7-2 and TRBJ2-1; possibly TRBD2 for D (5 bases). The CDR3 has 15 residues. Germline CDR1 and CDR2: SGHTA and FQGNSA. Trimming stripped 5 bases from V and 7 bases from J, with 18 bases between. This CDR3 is CASSISSLFGNEQFF. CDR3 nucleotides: TGTGCCAGCAGCATATCTAGCTTATTCGGGAATGAGCAGTTCTTC.

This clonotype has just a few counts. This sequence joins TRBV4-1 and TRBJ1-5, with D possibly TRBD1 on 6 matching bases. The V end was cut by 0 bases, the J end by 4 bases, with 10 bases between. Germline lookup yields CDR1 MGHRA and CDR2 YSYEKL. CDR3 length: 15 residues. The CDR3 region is CASSQEAQGNQPQHF. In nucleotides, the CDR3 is TGCGCCAGCAGCCAAGAGGCTCAGGGGAATCAGCCCCAGCATTTT.